A selection of T cell receptor beta chains follows, all from one sample in a study of beta chain features in type 1 diabetes. Measured with immunoSEQ multiplex PCR; TCRdb has only the in-frame clones, and not every one. This sample has hundreds of thousands of clones, with 13% found just once. The sample taken for sequencing was naive CD4+ T cells from blood. The source is a man aged 18 to 30 with type 1 diabetes. Both conserved end residues are trimmed from each CDR3.

V gene: TRBV5-6; J gene: TRBJ2-7; CDR3 protein: ASSKGTGEQY
V gene: TRBV19; J gene: TRBJ1-5; CDR3 protein: ASSILSLHSNQPQH
V gene: TRBV19; J gene: TRBJ1-1; CDR3 protein: ASSIRRNYTEAF
V gene: TRBV6-5; J gene: TRBJ2-1; CDR3 protein: ASSYVGGTTYNEQF
V gene: TRBV7-8; J gene: TRBJ2-1; CDR3 protein: ASSLGGREYYNEQF
V gene: TRBV2; J gene: TRBJ2-3; CDR3 protein: ASSEGAGTDTQY
V gene: TRBV4-1; J gene: TRBJ2-7; CDR3 protein: ASSDSGQAVRGQY
V gene: TRBV10-3; J gene: TRBJ2-1; CDR3 protein: AISTGDGLQF
V gene: TRBV7-6; J gene: TRBJ1-1; CDR3 protein: ASSLGTNTEAF
V gene: TRBV5-1; J gene: TRBJ2-1; CDR3 protein: ASSLTSATEQF
V gene: TRBV6-1; J gene: TRBJ1-4; CDR3 protein: ASRLAGVREKLF
V gene: TRBV2; J gene: TRBJ1-2; CDR3 protein: ASTRQGNGYT
V gene: TRBV9; J gene: TRBJ2-6; CDR3 protein: ASSGYSGANVLT
V gene: TRBV7-2; J gene: TRBJ1-4; CDR3 protein: ASSLTGPSEKLF
V gene: TRBV6-5; J gene: TRBJ1-2; CDR3 protein: ASSRGLSGYT
V gene: TRBV7-8; J gene: TRBJ1-2; CDR3 protein: ASSPHGDSGDGYT
V gene: TRBV5-6; J gene: TRBJ1-2; CDR3 protein: ASRPTTGNYGYT
V gene: TRBV5-4; J gene: TRBJ1-2; CDR3 protein: ASSPESGHFFYGYT
V gene: TRBV11-1; J gene: TRBJ1-2; CDR3 protein: ASSKTSQGNGYT
V gene: TRBV6-1; J gene: TRBJ1-2; CDR3 protein: ASDGTNYGYT
V gene: TRBV27; J gene: TRBJ2-6; CDR3 protein: ASSLSGRGANVLT
V gene: TRBV5-1; J gene: TRBJ1-1; CDR3 protein: ASSFTGGFENTEAF
V gene: TRBV4-1; J gene: TRBJ1-2; CDR3 protein: ASSQALLDRGYGYT
V gene: TRBV11-1; J gene: TRBJ2-3; CDR3 protein: ASSWPPGRESTDTQY
V gene: TRBV4-1; J gene: TRBJ1-5; CDR3 protein: ASSRSDRDSNQPQH
V gene: TRBV5-4; J gene: TRBJ2-5; CDR3 protein: ASSSLGAGGMETQY
V gene: TRBV6-4; J gene: TRBJ2-3; CDR3 protein: ASSDSGQGTDTQY
V gene: TRBV28; J gene: TRBJ1-2; CDR3 protein: ASSLEPGRGYT
V gene: TRBV4-1; J gene: TRBJ1-2; CDR3 protein: ASSQVERKHYGYT
V gene: TRBV10-2; J gene: TRBJ2-7; CDR3 protein: ASSDHGQIYEQY
V gene: TRBV7-8; J gene: TRBJ2-1; CDR3 protein: ASSSSRTSGGTYNEQF
V gene: TRBV30; J gene: TRBJ1-5; CDR3 protein: AWSLLGSNQPQH
V gene: TRBV7-9; J gene: TRBJ2-7; CDR3 protein: ASSQGQGPFVSYEQY
V gene: TRBV4-1; J gene: TRBJ2-1; CDR3 protein: ASSQDRSGGIPTYNEQF
V gene: TRBV19; J gene: TRBJ2-7; CDR3 protein: ASSPPHRTYEQY
V gene: TRBV15; J gene: TRBJ2-5; CDR3 protein: ATSIPWGTETQY
V gene: TRBV2; J gene: TRBJ1-1; CDR3 protein: ASSVTPGDTEAF
V gene: TRBV29-1; J gene: TRBJ2-2; CDR3 protein: SVGAGAGELF
V gene: TRBV19; J gene: TRBJ1-3; CDR3 protein: ASSGVSGNTIY
V gene: TRBV7-9; J gene: TRBJ2-5; CDR3 protein: ASSIPHMETQY
V gene: TRBV5-1; J gene: TRBJ2-1; CDR3 protein: ASSSGTSGNEQF
V gene: TRBV19; J gene: TRBJ2-6; CDR3 protein: ASSIGRASGANVLT
V gene: TRBV11-1; J gene: TRBJ1-1; CDR3 protein: ASSFLNTEAF
V gene: TRBV5-1; J gene: TRBJ2-5; CDR3 protein: ASSLAGGQETQY
V gene: TRBV10-3; J gene: TRBJ2-7; CDR3 protein: AIRDSGGEQY
V gene: TRBV25-1; J gene: TRBJ2-2; CDR3 protein: ASTWGRPGELF
V gene: TRBV28; J gene: TRBJ1-2; CDR3 protein: ASSFPVGTDYGYT
V gene: TRBV27; J gene: TRBJ2-5; CDR3 protein: ASSTIAGGPETQY
V gene: TRBV6-6; J gene: TRBJ1-2; CDR3 protein: ASSARDRGAYGYT
V gene: TRBV11-2; J gene: TRBJ1-5; CDR3 protein: ASSPGLGQPQH
V gene: TRBV30; J gene: TRBJ2-5; CDR3 protein: AWSVLGSSAETQY
V gene: TRBV28; J gene: TRBJ2-1; CDR3 protein: ASSRHLRGVFGQHNEQF
V gene: TRBV15; J gene: TRBJ1-6; CDR3 protein: ATSRDLPGSYEPLH
V gene: TRBV28; J gene: TRBJ1-1; CDR3 protein: ASIRTGVMVSEAF
V gene: TRBV11-2; J gene: TRBJ2-5; CDR3 protein: ASSLGFGPGQETQY
V gene: TRBV7-2; J gene: TRBJ2-1; CDR3 protein: ASRRGTSGVNEQF
V gene: TRBV30; J gene: TRBJ1-1; CDR3 protein: AWSPQSVAEAF
V gene: TRBV5-8; J gene: TRBJ2-6; CDR3 protein: ASRRRNSGANVLT
V gene: TRBV28; J gene: TRBJ2-7; CDR3 protein: ASSFQAGAYEQY